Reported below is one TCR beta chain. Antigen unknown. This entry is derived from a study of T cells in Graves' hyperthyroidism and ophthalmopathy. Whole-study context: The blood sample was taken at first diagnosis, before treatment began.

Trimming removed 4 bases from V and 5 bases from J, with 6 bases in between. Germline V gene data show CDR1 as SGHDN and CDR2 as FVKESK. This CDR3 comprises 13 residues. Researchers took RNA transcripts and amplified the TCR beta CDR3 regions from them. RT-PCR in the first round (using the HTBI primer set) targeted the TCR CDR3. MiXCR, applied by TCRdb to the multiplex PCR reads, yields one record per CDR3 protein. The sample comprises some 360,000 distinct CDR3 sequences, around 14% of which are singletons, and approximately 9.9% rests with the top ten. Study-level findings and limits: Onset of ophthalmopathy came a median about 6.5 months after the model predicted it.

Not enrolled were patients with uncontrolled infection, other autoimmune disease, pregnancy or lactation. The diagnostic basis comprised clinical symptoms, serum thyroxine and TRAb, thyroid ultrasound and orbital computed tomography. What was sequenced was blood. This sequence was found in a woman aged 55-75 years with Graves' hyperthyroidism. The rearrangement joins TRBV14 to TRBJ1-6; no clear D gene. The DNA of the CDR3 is TGTGCCAGCAGCCCCCAGCATAATTCACCCCTCCACTTT. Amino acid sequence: CASSPQHNSPLHF. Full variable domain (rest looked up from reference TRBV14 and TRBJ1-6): EAGVTQFPSHSVIEKGQTVTLRCDPISGHDNLYWYRRVMGKEIKFLLHFVKESKQDESGMPNNRFLAERTGGTYSTLKVQPAELEDSGVYFCASSPQHNSPLHFGNGTRLTVT.